One and the same sample provided the 12 T cell receptor beta chains below, sequenced in a study of T cells after yellow fever vaccination. MiXCR, applied by TCRdb to the 5' RACE reads, yields one record per CDR3 protein. The data hold around 300,000 distinct CDR3 sequences, with 10% to 15% observed a single time. The starting material was CD4+ T cells sorted from PBMCs, obtained 45 days after the yellow fever booster vaccination. The receptors originated from a man between 25 and 39 years old who received the YFV17D yellow fever vaccine.

This clonotype was counted ten times or more. The chain recombines TRBV6-1 with TRBJ2-5, with 7 bases matching TRBD2. The V and J ends lost 6 bases and 0 bases, in that order; junction bases with no gene match: 4. Per the germline V gene, CDR1 is MNHNS and CDR2 is SASEGT. This CDR3 is built from 14 residues. The CDR3 spells CASSLGGNQETQYF. As DNA, the CDR3 is TGTGCCAGCAGCCTCGGGGGGAACCAAGAGACCCAGTACTTC.

This clonotype was counted ten times or more. The chain recombines TRBV20-1 with TRBJ2-2; 12 bases are a match to TRBD2. From germline, CDR1 is DFQATT and CDR2 SNEGSKA (reference sequence). The CDR3 spans 14 residues. Unmatched junction bases numbered 3, after V lost 4 bases and J lost 6 bases. Here the CDR3 reads CSAKLAGGPGELFF. CDR3 nucleotides: TGCAGTGCTAAACTAGCGGGAGGACCCGGGGAGCTGTTTTTT.

A few counts support this clonotype. The J gene is TRBJ1-1, the V gene TRBV5-1, with a possible D match to TRBD1 (6 bases). Germline CDR1 reads SGHRS; CDR2 reads YFSETQ. Trimming removed 3 bases from V and 0 bases from J, with 15 bases in between. The CDR3 is 16 residues long. DNA for the CDR3: TGCGCCAGCAGCTCCTGGGGGGGGCAGCTGAACACTGAAGCTTTCTTT. Translation gives CASSSWGGQLNTEAFF.

Many counts were recorded for this clonotype. The chain carries TRBV20-1 and TRBJ2-1; D remains ambiguous. This CDR3 has 12 residues. CDR1 and CDR2 from the germline V gene are DFQATT and SNEGSKA (reference sequence). V was pared by 3 bases and J by 8 bases, with 11 bases between. The chain's CDR3 is CSASFRIDEQFF. CDR3 coding DNA: TGCAGTGCTAGTTTCCGAATCGATGAGCAGTTCTTC.

This chain joins TRBV15 and TRBJ1-6, with D perhaps matching TRBD1 (6 bases). The CDR3 has 15 amino acids. CDR1 LNHNV and CDR2 YYDKDF come from the germline V gene (reference sequence). V lost 0 bases, J lost 9 bases, and 12 bases lay in between. CDR3 in amino acids: CATSRDRGRVSPLHF. The CDR3 DNA is TGTGCCACCAGCAGAGACAGGGGCCGAGTTTCACCCCTCCACTTT.

This clonotype was seen only a few times. In nucleotides, the CDR3 is TGCAGTGCTAGAGATCACACTTGGGAGGGAAACACCATATATTTT. As protein: CSARDHTWEGNTIYF. This chain uses TRBV20-1 with TRBJ1-3; D is ambiguous. CDR3 length: 15 amino acids. Germline CDR1 is DFQATT and CDR2 is SNEGSKA (reference sequence). The V gene lost 0 bases and the J gene lost 4 bases, with 13 bases spanning the gap.

This clonotype was counted between two and nine times. V gene TRBV6-2 or TRBV6-3 combines with J gene TRBJ2-3; a possible D gene is TRBD1 (5 bases). Per the germline V gene, CDR1 is MNHEY and CDR2 is SVGEGT. Deletions cut 2 bases from V and 6 bases from J, with 15 bases between. The CDR3 length is 15 residues. CDR3 region: CASSYGAYTADTQYF. The CDR3 DNA is TGTGCCAGCAGTTACGGGGCTTACACCGCGGATACGCAGTATTTT.

This clonotype showed up just a few times. The rearrangement uses TRBV20-1 and TRBJ1-6, with D unresolved. CDR1 and CDR2 (germline): DFQATT, SNEGSKA (reference sequence). V was cut by 0 bases and J by 6 bases, with 9 bases left in between. This CDR3 is 14 amino acids long. CDR3 sequence (DNA): TGCAGTGCTAGAGATACACGGACTAATTCACCCCTCCACTTT. This gives the protein CSARDTRTNSPLHF.

The rearrangement links TRBV7-2 to TRBJ2-7; 8 bases agree with TRBD1. The germline V gene has CDR1 SGHTA and CDR2 FQGNSA. With V trimmed by 7 bases and J by 3 bases, 8 bases remained unmatched. There are 14 residues in the CDR3. CDR3 in DNA: TGTGCCAGCAAACCTGGGACAGGCGTCTACGAGCAGTACTTC. Translating it yields CASKPGTGVYEQYF.

The gene calls are TRBV12-3 or TRBV12-4 and TRBJ1-1; D is undetermined. V shed 6 bases and J shed 5 bases, with 7 bases lying between them. CDR3 size: 11 residues. The CDR3 spells CASRMATEAFF. The CDR3 DNA follows: TGTGCCAGCAGAATGGCTACTGAAGCTTTCTTT.

The table lists this clonotype with a few counts. This chain links TRBV7-2 with TRBJ2-2; tentatively, D is TRBD2 (6 bases). Germline values: CDR1 SGHTA, CDR2 FQGNSA. The V end was cut by 3 bases, the J end by 3 bases, with 11 bases between. This CDR3 has 15 residues. The CDR3 DNA sequence: TGTGCCAGCAGCTTGGCCGGGAGTTACACCGGGGAGCTGTTTTTT. It encodes CASSLAGSYTGELFF.

The V call is TRBV11-2, the J call TRBJ2-1, with 10 bases aligning to TRBD2. V shed 7 bases and J 6 bases; nucleotides not matched to a gene: 6. The CDR3 extends over 14 amino acids. Germline V gives CDR1 SGHAT, CDR2 FQNNGV. The CDR3 here is CASNDLAGANEQFF. The CDR3 DNA reads TGTGCCAGCAACGACCTAGCGGGGGCCAATGAGCAGTTCTTC.